This T cell receptor (beta chain) was sequenced during a study of blood T cell repertoires in COVID-19. The wider study: Samples came from the United States, Italy and Spain, spanning acute and convalescent COVID-19. From T cells, B-cell-depleted T cells, or PBMCs came the material, which was cDNA or gDNA.

Trimming shortened V by 5 bases and J by 1 base, and 8 bases separated the two germline ends. Germline V lookup: CDR1 LNHDA, CDR2 SQIVND (reference sequence). The CDR3 sequence is 13 residues long. Methods used by the authors: Amplification from reference gene primers served as the basis for estimated nucleated cell counts. Sequenced by immunoSEQ multiplex PCR; TCRdb stores in-frame clones only, minus some. The V and J calls and the clone size are those of that table, but D and trimming were determined from the DNA. Among about 72,000 clones, 85% to 90% were seen once, and the ten largest hold about 11%. This clone was counted a single time.

This receptor was obtained from a man in his sixties or seventies with active or convalescent COVID-19. J is TRBJ1-1 and V is TRBV19, with D possibly matching TRBD1 (5 bases). The sequencing input was peripheral blood. CDR3 sequence reads: CASSYRRNTEAFF. DNA for the CDR3: TGTGCCAGTAGTTACAGGAGGAACACTGAAGCTTTCTTT.